This note documents a single T cell receptor beta chain sequence. The junction and the germline gene differ at one end; a read error may be behind it. The TCR beta profiling, which covered VDJ combination and CDR3 sequence, was carried out using genomic DNA as the template. TCRdb reprocessed the reads with MiXCR, giving one entry per CDR3 protein. Of some 150,000 distinct CDR3 sequences in the sample, 47% were seen once. The sample belongs to a study of CD8+CD57+ T cells in acquired aplastic anemia. The CDR3 has 13 residues. The germline gives CDR1 LNHDA, CDR2 SQIVND (reference sequence). It was patients with CD8+CD57+ cell expansion by flow cytometry who were chosen for sequencing.

This TCR was sampled from a human donor with aplastic anemia. Sequenced input: sorted CD4+, CD8+, or CD8+CD57+ T cells (not recorded which) from PBMCs. The rearrangement joins TRBV19 to TRBJ2-1; D is uncertain. The CDR3 DNA follows: TGTGTCAGTAGTACGTCTCTTTACAATGAGCAGTTCTTC. Residues: CVSSTSLYNEQFF.